This T cell receptor (beta chain) was recorded in a study of regulatory T cells in long-lasting Graves disease. Study-wide points: It is possible that accuracy was reduced by the small size of the sample.

This clonotype was picked up many times. Its antigen is not identified. Construction of TCR beta libraries relied on iRepertoire HTBI primers and on Arm-PCR targeting CDR3 regions. TCRdb reprocessed the multiplex PCR reads via MiXCR and lists one record per CDR3 protein. The sample holds 450,000 to 650,000 distinct CDR3 sequences, roughly a sixth seen once. Time point specified: newly diagnosed GD, antithyroid drugs for less than 3 months. There was RNA extracted from PBMCs, and the TCR library was made from it. This CDR3 spans 13 amino acids. The V end lost 3 bases, the J end lost 5 bases, and 7 bases lay between the germline ends. CDR1 and CDR2 from the germline V gene are SNHLY and FYNNEI. In addition, the sample was reused for a study of T cells in Graves' hyperthyroidism and ophthalmopathy. Per that paper: Newly diagnosed hyperthyroidism, duration under 2 months, in patients aged 18 to 65. For the diagnoses, clinical symptoms, serum thyroxine and TRAb, thyroid ultrasound and orbital computed tomography were used.

The clonotype originates from a woman between 40 and 65 years old with Graves disease. The sample consisted of peripheral blood mononuclear cells (PBMCs), taken at new diagnosis, from a patient treated with antithyroid drugs. The J gene is TRBJ2-2, the V gene TRBV2; no clear D. The CDR3 DNA follows: TGTGCCAGCAGTGAGGACCGGACCGGGGAGCTGTTTTTT. Translation gives CASSEDRTGELFF.